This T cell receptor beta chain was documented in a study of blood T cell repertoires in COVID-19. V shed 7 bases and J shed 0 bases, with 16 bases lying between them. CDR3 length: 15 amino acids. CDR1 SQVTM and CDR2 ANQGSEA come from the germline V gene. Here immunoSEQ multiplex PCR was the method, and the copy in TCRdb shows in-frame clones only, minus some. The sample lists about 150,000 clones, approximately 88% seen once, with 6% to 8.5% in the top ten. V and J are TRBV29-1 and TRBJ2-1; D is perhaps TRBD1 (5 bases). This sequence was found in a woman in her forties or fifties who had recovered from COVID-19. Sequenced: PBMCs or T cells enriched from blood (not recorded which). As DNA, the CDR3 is TGCAGCGCGATCCGACAGAGGAGCTCCTACAATGAGCAGTTCTTC. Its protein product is CSAIRQRSSYNEQFF.